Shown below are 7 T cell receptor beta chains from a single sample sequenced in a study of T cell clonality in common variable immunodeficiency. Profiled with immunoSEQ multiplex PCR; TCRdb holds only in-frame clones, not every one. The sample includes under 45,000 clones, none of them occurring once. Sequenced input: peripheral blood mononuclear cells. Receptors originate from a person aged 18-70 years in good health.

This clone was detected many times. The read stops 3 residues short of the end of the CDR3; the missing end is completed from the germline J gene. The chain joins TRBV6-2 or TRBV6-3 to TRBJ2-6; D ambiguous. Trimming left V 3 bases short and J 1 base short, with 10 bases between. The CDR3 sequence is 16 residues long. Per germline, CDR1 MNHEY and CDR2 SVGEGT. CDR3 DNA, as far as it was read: TGTGCCAGCAGTTATTTAGCTATTTCTGGGGCCAACGTC. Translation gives CASSYLAISGANV. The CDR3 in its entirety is CASSYLAISGANVLTF.

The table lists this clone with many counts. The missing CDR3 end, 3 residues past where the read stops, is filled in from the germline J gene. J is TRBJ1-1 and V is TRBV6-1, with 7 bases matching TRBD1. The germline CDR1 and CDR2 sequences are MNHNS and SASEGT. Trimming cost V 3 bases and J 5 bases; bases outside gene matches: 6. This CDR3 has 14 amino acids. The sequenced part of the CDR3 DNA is TGTGCCAGCAGTGACCCCTACAGGGGTACTGAA. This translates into CASSDPYRGTE. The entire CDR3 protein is CASSDPYRGTEAFF.

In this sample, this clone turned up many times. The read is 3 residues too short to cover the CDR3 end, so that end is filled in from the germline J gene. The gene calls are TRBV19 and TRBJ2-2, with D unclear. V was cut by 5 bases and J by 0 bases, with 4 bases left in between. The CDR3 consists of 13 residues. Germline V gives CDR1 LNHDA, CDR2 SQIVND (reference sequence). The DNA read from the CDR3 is TGTGCCAGTAGTTTTACGAACACCGGGGAG. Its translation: CASSFTNTGE. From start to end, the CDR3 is CASSFTNTGELFF.

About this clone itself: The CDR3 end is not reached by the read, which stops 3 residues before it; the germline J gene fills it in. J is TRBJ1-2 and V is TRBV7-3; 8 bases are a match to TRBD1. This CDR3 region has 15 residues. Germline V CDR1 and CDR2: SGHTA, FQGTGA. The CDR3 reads CASSLTGDLTDTYTF. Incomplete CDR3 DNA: TGTGCCAGCAGCTTGACAGGGGACCTCACAGATACC. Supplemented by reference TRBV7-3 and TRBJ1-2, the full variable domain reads GAGVSQTPSNKVTEKGKYVELRCDPISGHTALYWYRQSLGQGPEFLIYFQGTGAADDSGLPNDRFFAVRPEGSVSTLKIQRTERGDSAVYLCASSLTGDLTDTYTFGSGTRLTVV.

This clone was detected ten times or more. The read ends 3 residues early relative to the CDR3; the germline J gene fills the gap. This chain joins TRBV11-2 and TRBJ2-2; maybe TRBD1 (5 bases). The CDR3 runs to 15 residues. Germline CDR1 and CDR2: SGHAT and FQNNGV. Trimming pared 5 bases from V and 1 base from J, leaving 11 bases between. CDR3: CASSPIRGNTGELFF. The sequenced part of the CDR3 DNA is TGTGCCAGCAGCCCTATAAGGGGGAACACCGGGGAG.

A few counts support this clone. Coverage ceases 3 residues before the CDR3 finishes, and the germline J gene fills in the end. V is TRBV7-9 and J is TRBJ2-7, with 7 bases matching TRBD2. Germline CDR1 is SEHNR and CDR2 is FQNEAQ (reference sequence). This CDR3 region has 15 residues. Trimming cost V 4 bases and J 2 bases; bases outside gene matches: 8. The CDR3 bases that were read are TGTGCCAGCAGCTCTTTCGAGCGGGGAGCCTACGAG. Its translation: CASSSFERGAYE. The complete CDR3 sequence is CASSSFERGAYEQYF.

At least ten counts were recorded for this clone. The part of the CDR3 DNA that was read is TGCAGTGCTAGATGGGGACTAGCCGGCAATGAG. Its translation: CSARWGLAGNE. The entire CDR3 sequence reads CSARWGLAGNEQFF. The chain employs TRBV20-1 and TRBJ2-1, with TRBD2 identical over 9 bases. The read ends 3 residues before the CDR3 terminus; that terminus is restored from the germline J gene. Germline CDR1 reads DFQATT; CDR2 reads SNEGSKA (reference sequence). The CDR3 runs 14 residues. J lost 6 bases, V lost 2 bases, and 5 bases had no gene match.